This is a list of T cell receptor beta chains from one sample in a study of graft-versus-host responses after intestinal transplantation. The data were produced by immunoSEQ multiplex PCR, yet TCRdb's version contains in-frame clones alone and is incomplete. This table has about 8,200 clones, 30% to 35% appearing once. The sequencing used alloreactive CD4+ T cells from a mixed lymphocyte reaction culture, collected before intestinal transplant. The origin of the receptors is a human patient who received an intestinal transplant. CDR3s include the opening cysteine and the closing phenylalanine or tryptophan. D genes are given only for firm matches. The size entry is marked missing in some rows and otherwise reads once, few, many or a size class.

V gene	J gene	D gene	CDR3 length	clone size	CDR3 protein	CDR3 DNA
TRBV29-1	TRBJ1-1	NA	10	few	CSVLDSEAFF	TGCAGCGTCTTAGACAGTGAAGCTTTCTTT
TRBV28	TRBJ2-7	TRBD1	12	NA	CASRLTGGEQYF	TGTGCCAGCAGACTTACAGGGGGCGAGCAGTACTTC
TRBV4-2	TRBJ1-5	NA	13	NA	CASSQDPNQPQHF	TGTGCCAGCAGCCAAGACCCAAATCAGCCCCAGCATTTT
TRBV7-2	TRBJ2-2	TRBD2	19	few	CASSLDRVGLAGSTGELFF	TGTGCCAGCAGCTTAGATCGAGTTGGACTAGCGGGCTCCACCGGGGAGCTGTTTTTT
TRBV6-5	TRBJ2-7	TRBD1	13	few	CASSRTGVYEQYF	TGTGCCAGCAGCAGGACAGGAGTATACGAGCAGTACTTC
TRBV30	TRBJ1-3	TRBD1	15	few	CAWSVQGYSGNTIYF	TGTGCCTGGAGTGTACAGGGGTACTCTGGAAACACCATATATTTT
TRBV7-9	TRBJ1-1	NA	13	medium-sized	CASSSRQNTEAFF	TGTGCCAGCAGCTCCCGACAGAACACTGAAGCTTTCTTT
TRBV7-2	TRBJ2-3	NA	14	few	CASSLGANTDTQYF	TGTGCCAGCAGCTTAGGGGCGAACACAGATACGCAGTATTTT
TRBV6-6	TRBJ2-7	NA	15	NA	CASSYSATTSYEQYF	TGTGCCAGCAGTTACTCGGCGACAACCTCCTACGAGCAGTACTTC
TRBV6-5	TRBJ2-7	NA	11	few	CASTAAYEQYF	TGTGCCAGCACCGCGGCCTACGAGCAGTACTTC
TRBV4-2	TRBJ2-3	NA	13	NA	CASSQTDLDTQYF	TGTGCCAGCAGCCAAACGGACTTGGATACGCAGTATTTT
TRBV5-4	TRBJ2-1	TRBD2	16	NA	CASSSGGLAGHNEQFF	TGTGCCAGCAGCTCTGGGGGGCTAGCGGGACATAATGAGCAGTTCTTC
TRBV2	TRBJ1-2	NA	12	NA	CASSDADYGYTF	TGTGCCAGCAGTGATGCGGACTATGGCTACACCTTC
TRBV19	TRBJ1-1	TRBD1	15	NA	CASSLIRQGTTEAFF	TGTGCCAGCTCCTTGATACGACAGGGGACCACTGAAGCTTTCTTT
TRBV2	TRBJ2-1	NA	12	NA	CASSVAAAEQFF	TGTGCCAGCAGTGTCGCGGCTGCTGAGCAGTTCTTC
TRBV19	TRBJ1-2	TRBD1	14	few	CASRGQGENYGYTF	TGTGCCAGTAGAGGACAGGGGGAAAACTATGGCTACACCTTC
TRBV27	TRBJ1-2	TRBD1	13	few	CASSFNRGQGYTF	TGTGCCAGCAGTTTCAACAGGGGCCAGGGCTACACCTTC
TRBV7-3	TRBJ2-3	NA	15	NA	CASSLVGGGTDTQYF	TGTGCCAGCAGCTTAGTAGGGGGAGGGACAGATACGCAGTATTTT
TRBV18	TRBJ2-4	NA	14	NA	CASSPQGLRNIQYF	TGTGCCAGCTCACCACAGGGACTCAGAAACATTCAGTACTTC
TRBV13	TRBJ2-7	TRBD2	22	NA	CASSSGGVVGLAANLYSYEQYF	TGTGCCAGCAGTTCCGGGGGGGTGGTAGGACTAGCGGCAAATCTTTACTCCTACGAGCAGTACTTC
TRBV30	TRBJ2-1	TRBD2	16	few	CASRSSGGGRYNEQFF	TGTGCCTCTCGCTCTAGCGGGGGGGGCCGCTACAATGAGCAGTTCTTC
TRBV19	TRBJ2-3	TRBD1	15	medium-sized	CASSSHRGPTDTQYF	TGTGCCAGTAGTTCACACAGGGGGCCTACAGATACGCAGTATTTT
TRBV9	TRBJ1-2	NA	14	NA	CASSLTLGQGPYTF	TGTGCCAGCAGCCTTACGCTGGGACAAGGTCCGTACACCTTC
TRBV6-1	TRBJ2-1	TRBD2	15	NA	CASRATGGGYNEQFF	TGTGCCAGCAGGGCCACGGGCGGGGGCTACAATGAGCAGTTCTTC
TRBV7-9	TRBJ2-3	NA	17	medium-sized	CASSPYPGGTSTDTQYF	TGTGCCAGCAGCCCCTACCCCGGCGGGACGAGCACAGATACGCAGTATTTT
TRBV28	TRBJ2-2	NA	15	NA	CASSSAGTGTGELFF	TGTGCCAGCAGTTCGGCGGGGACGGGTACCGGGGAGCTGTTTTTT
TRBV5-8	TRBJ1-1	NA	10	medium-sized	CASSWATAFF	TGTGCCAGCAGTTGGGCAACGGCTTTCTTT
TRBV30	TRBJ2-1	NA	14	few	CAWIRGTPYNEQFF	TGTGCCTGGATTAGGGGGACACCTTACAATGAGCAGTTCTTC
TRBV2	TRBJ1-1	NA	10	NA	CASREVEAFF	TGTGCCAGCAGGGAGGTTGAAGCTTTCTTT
TRBV5-1	TRBJ1-2	NA	13	medium-sized	CASSPQGSYGYTF	TGCGCCAGCAGCCCTCAGGGCAGCTATGGCTACACCTTC
TRBV7-2	TRBJ1-2	NA	19	once	CASSLSYWTAAEGNYGYTF	TGTGCCAGCAGCCTAAGTTATTGGACAGCTGCAGAGGGGAACTATGGCTACACCTTC
TRBV20-1	TRBJ2-1	NA	10	NA	CSARETKTFF	TGCAGTGCTAGGGAGACTAAAACGTTCTTC
TRBV6-5	TRBJ2-7	TRBD1	15	NA	CASRGEQGATYEQYF	TGTGCCAGCAGGGGAGAACAGGGGGCGACCTACGAGCAGTACTTC
TRBV19	TRBJ2-1	TRBD2	14	NA	CASSIAGGLSEQFF	TGTGCCAGTAGTATAGCGGGAGGGCTGAGTGAGCAGTTCTTC
TRBV27	TRBJ2-7	NA	13	NA	CASSLGLTYEQYF	TGTGCCAGCAGTCTAGGATTGACCTACGAGCAGTACTTC
TRBV30	TRBJ2-1	NA	15	few	CAWSVSFSGYNEQFF	TGTGCCTGGAGTGTAAGTTTTAGCGGCTACAATGAGCAGTTCTTC
TRBV5-1	TRBJ2-5	NA	14	NA	CASSRQGGQETQYF	TGCGCCAGCAGCCGGCAGGGGGGTCAAGAGACCCAGTACTTC
TRBV6-1	TRBJ1-5	NA	13	few	CASTRGSNQPQHF	TGTGCCAGCACAAGGGGTAGCAATCAGCCCCAGCATTTT
TRBV5-1	TRBJ2-2	NA	14	medium-sized	CASRWGVNTGELFF	TGCGCCAGCAGATGGGGGGTGAACACCGGGGAGCTGTTTTTT
TRBV7-3	TRBJ1-4	TRBD1	15	NA	CASSLGPGQNEKLFF	TGTGCCAGCAGCTTAGGCCCGGGACAGAATGAAAAACTGTTTTTT
TRBV1	TRBJ2-6	NA	18	NA	CTSRRSSCAQSRANVLTF	TGCACCAGCAGGAGGTCTAGTTGTGCACAAAGTCGGGCCAACGTCCTGACTTTC
TRBV2	TRBJ2-7	TRBD2	22	NA	CASIQRGVSATTSRVLVYEQYF	TGTGCCAGCATCCAACGGGGGGTTAGTGCAACTACGAGCCGGGTACTGGTCTACGAGCAGTACTTC
TRBV29-1	TRBJ2-2	NA	13	few	CSVGGRNTGELFF	TGCAGCGTTGGGGGCAGGAACACCGGGGAGCTGTTTTTT
TRBV19	TRBJ1-5	NA	14	medium-sized	CASSIEAGNQPQHF	TGTGCCAGTAGTATAGAAGCGGGAAATCAGCCCCAGCATTTT
TRBV5-1	TRBJ1-1	NA	15	NA	CASSPKGGGSTEAFF	TGCGCCAGCAGCCCCAAAGGTGGAGGCAGCACTGAAGCTTTCTTT
TRBV9	TRBJ1-1	TRBD1	13	NA	CASSVDGTDEAFF	TGTGCCAGCAGCGTAGATGGGACAGATGAAGCTTTCTTT
TRBV30	TRBJ1-6	NA	13	few	CAWSVGDMKPLHF	TGTGCCTGGAGTGTTGGTGACATGAAGCCCCTCCACTTT
TRBV6-4	TRBJ1-5	TRBD1	13	NA	CASSGDRAQPQHF	TGTGCCAGCAGCGGGGACAGGGCTCAGCCCCAGCATTTT
TRBV4-1	TRBJ2-7	NA	14	medium-sized	CASSQISGAYEQYF	TGCGCCAGCAGCCAGATCTCGGGGGCCTACGAGCAGTACTTC
TRBV6-5	TRBJ1-3	NA	16	few	CASSYEGPLSGNTIYF	TGTGCCAGCAGTTACGAGGGCCCGCTCTCTGGAAACACCATATATTTT
TRBV6-6	TRBJ2-1	TRBD2	15	NA	CASRRVTSGYNEQFF	TGTGCCTCCAGACGGGTGACTAGCGGATACAATGAGCAGTTCTTC
TRBV28	TRBJ2-7	NA	14	NA	CASSSAGTSYEQYF	TGTGCCAGCAGTTCCGCAGGGACTTCTTACGAGCAGTACTTC
TRBV11-3	TRBJ1-3	NA	13	NA	CASSLDPGVAIYF	TGTGCCAGCAGCTTAGATCCCGGTGTCGCCATATATTTT
TRBV25-1	TRBJ2-3	NA	15	few	CASSELSRDTDTQYF	TGTGCCAGCAGTGAATTATCGAGGGACACAGATACGCAGTATTTT
TRBV6-6	TRBJ1-5	TRBD1	14	NA	CASSGDRGNQPQHF	TGTGCCAGCAGTGGTGACAGGGGCAATCAGCCCCAGCATTTT